This T cell receptor (beta chain) was sequenced for a study of OX40 agonist ivuxolimab in advanced cancers. Turning to the overall study: The costimulatory receptor OX40 (CD134) was targeted by ivuxolimab, a fully human IgG2 agonistic monoclonal antibody. Intravenous ivuxolimab was administered to patients every 2 weeks at six dose levels: 0.01, 0.1, 0.3, 1.5, 3 and 10 mg/kg. Of the approximately 50 dose-escalation patients, hepatocellular carcinoma was present in around 20, melanoma in around 15, renal cell carcinoma in 9 and head and neck cancer in 9. In the dose-escalation cohort, around four fifths of patients were male, and the mean age was about 55 years, with a range of about 23 to 85. Prior anti-PD-1, anti-PD-L1 or anti-CTLA-4 therapy was permitted, and 40% to 50% of dose-escalation patients had received checkpoint inhibitors. Three dose-escalation patients achieved partial responses, one with hepatocellular carcinoma and two with cutaneous melanoma. Peripheral TCRbeta sequencing aimed to test whether ivuxolimab altered TCR sequence diversity and caused clonal T-cell expansion. The monotherapy dose-escalation portion (N ≈ 56 patients) of the phase I ivuxolimab trial is reported in the paper.

The trial excluded patients who had a history of autoimmune disease or who were on systemic immunosuppression. Peripheral blood for TCR sequencing was drawn from every dose cohort at baseline, at cycle 4 day 1 and at cycle 7 day 1. The samples were drawn from a first-in-human, open-label, multicenter phase I dose-escalation trial of ivuxolimab. The trial enrolled adults with locally advanced or metastatic head and neck squamous cell, hepatocellular, melanoma or renal cell carcinoma. Before TCR sequencing, CD4+ T cells and CD8+ T cells were sorted from peripheral blood as separate populations. On this clone itself: No cognate antigen has been identified for it. The input lacks base qualities; no much larger clone sits a single base away.

General study outcomes and caveats: The antigen specificity of the peripheral T cells that underwent clonal expansion was not determined. On average, CD8+ T cells showed more expanded clones than CD4+ T cells after ivuxolimab. Low levels of normalized T-cell clonal expansion were also seen in some patients who did not respond. In the 0.1-3.0 mg/kg groups, partial responders had among the lowest normalized peripheral clonal expansion, particularly in CD8+ T cells. At doses of 0.1 to 3.0 mg/kg, clonal expansion of both CD4+ and CD8+ T cells in blood was seen between baseline and week 6.

Reading from cysteine to phenylalanine, the CDR3 counts 16 amino acids. The sequence is cut down to CDR3 DNA, 48 bases in frame from base 1. Per the germline V gene, SGHTA is the CDR1 and FQGNSA is the CDR2. Trimming takes 4 bases from V and 7 bases from J, and the germline ends sit 20 bases apart. Genomic DNA was extracted from sorted cells for sequencing of the TCRbeta CDR3 region. TCRbeta CDR3 regions were sequenced using the immunoSEQ Assay. The table comes from immuneACCESS by way of TCRdb, which keeps in-frame sequences with V and J called. Part of the clones is missing from these tables; in studies checked, under half for an unresolved V gene and the rest for unknown reasons. The sample table holds nearly 85,000 clones, of which approximately 87% were seen once. The top ten clonotypes cover over 0.7% of the sample.

Sequencing used CD4+ or CD8+ T cells sorted from blood, obtained in a trial of the OX40 agonist ivuxolimab. The sequence links TRBV7-2 to TRBJ2-1; TRBD1 could be the D gene, as 6 bases match. The source is an adult with an advanced solid tumor such as melanoma, head and neck, liver or kidney cancer. The CDR3 is CASSSMPTGVANEQFF. The sequenced DNA is TGTGCCAGCAGCTCGATGCCGACAGGTGTGGCGAATGAGCAGTTCTTC.